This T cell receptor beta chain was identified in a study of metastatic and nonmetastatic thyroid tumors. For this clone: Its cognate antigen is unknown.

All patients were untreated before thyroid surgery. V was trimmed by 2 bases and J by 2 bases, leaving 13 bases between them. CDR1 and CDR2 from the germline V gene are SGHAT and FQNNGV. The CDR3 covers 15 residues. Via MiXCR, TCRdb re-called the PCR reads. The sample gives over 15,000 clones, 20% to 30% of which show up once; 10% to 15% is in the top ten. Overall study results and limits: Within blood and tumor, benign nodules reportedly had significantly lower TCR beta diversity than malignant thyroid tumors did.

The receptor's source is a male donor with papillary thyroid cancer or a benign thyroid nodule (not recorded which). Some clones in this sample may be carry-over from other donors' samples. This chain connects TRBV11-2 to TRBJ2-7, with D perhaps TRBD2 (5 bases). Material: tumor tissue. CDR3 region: CASSLLHGVTYEQYF. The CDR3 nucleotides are TGTGCCAGCAGCTTACTCCACGGGGTGACCTACGAGCAGTACTTC.